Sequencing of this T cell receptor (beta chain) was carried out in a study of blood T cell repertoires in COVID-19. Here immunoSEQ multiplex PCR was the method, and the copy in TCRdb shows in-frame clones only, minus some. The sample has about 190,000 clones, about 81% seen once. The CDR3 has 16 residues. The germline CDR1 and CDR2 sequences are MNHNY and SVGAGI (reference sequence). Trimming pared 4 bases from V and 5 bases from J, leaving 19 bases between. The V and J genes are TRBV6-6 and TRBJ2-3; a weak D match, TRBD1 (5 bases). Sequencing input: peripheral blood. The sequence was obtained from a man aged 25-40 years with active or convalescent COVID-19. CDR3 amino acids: CASSSTIRLQGDTQYF. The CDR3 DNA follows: TGTGCCAGCAGTTCGACGATTAGACTTCAGGGAGATACGCAGTATTTT.